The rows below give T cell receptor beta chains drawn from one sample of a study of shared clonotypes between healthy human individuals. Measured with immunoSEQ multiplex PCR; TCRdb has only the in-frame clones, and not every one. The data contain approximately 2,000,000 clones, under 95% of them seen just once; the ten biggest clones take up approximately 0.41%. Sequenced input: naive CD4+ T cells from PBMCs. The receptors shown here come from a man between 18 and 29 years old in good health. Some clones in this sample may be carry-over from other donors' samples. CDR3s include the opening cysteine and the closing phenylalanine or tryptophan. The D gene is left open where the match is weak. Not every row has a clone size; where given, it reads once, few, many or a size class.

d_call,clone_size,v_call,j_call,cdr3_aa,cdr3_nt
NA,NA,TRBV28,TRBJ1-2,CASSQGGTNYGYTF,TGTGCCAGCAGTCAGGGAGGTACTAACTATGGCTACACCTTC
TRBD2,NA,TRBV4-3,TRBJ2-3,CASSQRLAESTDTQYF,TGCGCCAGCAGCCAGCGACTAGCGGAAAGCACAGATACGCAGTATTTT
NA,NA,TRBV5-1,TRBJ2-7,CASRVDPLLYEQYF,TGCGCCAGCAGGGTGGATCCTCTATTGTACGAGCAGTACTTC
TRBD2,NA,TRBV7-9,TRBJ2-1,CASSLGTYVARESYNEQFF,TGTGCCAGCAGCTTAGGAACCTACGTAGCGCGGGAGTCCTACAATGAGCAGTTCTTC
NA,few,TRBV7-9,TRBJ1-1,CASSVQGNTEAFF,TGTGCCAGCAGCGTACAGGGGAACACTGAAGCTTTCTTT
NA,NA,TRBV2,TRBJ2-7,CASLGSAYEQYF,TGTGCCAGCTTGGGTAGCGCCTACGAGCAGTACTTC
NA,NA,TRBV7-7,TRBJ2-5,CASSPGPQETQYF,TGTGCCAGCAGCCCCGGACCGCAAGAGACCCAGTACTTC
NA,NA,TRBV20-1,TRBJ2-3,CSETRADTQYF,TGCAGTGAGACTCGCGCAGATACGCAGTATTTT
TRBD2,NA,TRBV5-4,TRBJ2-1,CASSLSSGTSNEQFF,TGTGCCAGCAGCTTATCTAGCGGGACCTCCAATGAGCAGTTCTTC
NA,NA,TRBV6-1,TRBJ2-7,CASSGAGWEQYF,TGTGCCAGCAGTGGGGCAGGGTGGGAGCAGTACTTC
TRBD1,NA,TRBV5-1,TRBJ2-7,CASSADRGLRYEQYF,TGCGCCAGCAGCGCCGACAGGGGCCTTCGCTACGAGCAGTACTTC
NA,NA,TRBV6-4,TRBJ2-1,CASSREGQDHNEQFF,TGTGCCAGCAGTAGGGAGGGACAGGACCACAATGAGCAGTTCTTC
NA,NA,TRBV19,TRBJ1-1,CASSMGRGGGTEAFF,TGTGCCAGTAGTATGGGCCGGGGAGGGGGCACTGAAGCTTTCTTT
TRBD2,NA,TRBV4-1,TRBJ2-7,CASSQTGTSGYEQYF,TGCGCCAGCAGCCAAACCGGGACTAGCGGCTACGAGCAGTACTTC
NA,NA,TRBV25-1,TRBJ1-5,CASSESSLMQPQHF,TGTGCCAGCAGTGAATCTTCTCTGATGCAGCCCCAGCATTTT
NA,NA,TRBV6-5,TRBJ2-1,CASSLLQGSGQFF,TGTGCCAGCAGTTTATTACAGGGATCTGGGCAGTTCTTC
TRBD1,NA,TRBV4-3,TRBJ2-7,CASSHGGTGSSYEQYF,TGCGCCAGCAGCCATGGGGGGACAGGGAGCTCCTACGAGCAGTACTTC
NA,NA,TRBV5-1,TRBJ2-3,CASSLVGSSTDTQYF,TGCGCCAGCAGCTTGGTCGGGAGTAGCACAGATACGCAGTATTTT
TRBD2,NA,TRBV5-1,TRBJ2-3,CASSPRLAGEVTDTQYF,TGCGCCAGCAGCCCTAGACTAGCGGGAGAAGTGACAGATACGCAGTATTTT
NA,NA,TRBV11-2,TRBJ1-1,CASSLGLQAEAFF,TGTGCCAGCAGCCTCGGATTACAGGCTGAAGCTTTCTTT
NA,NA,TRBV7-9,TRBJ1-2,CASSLGGQIDYGYTF,TGTGCCAGCAGCTTAGGAGGGCAGATCGACTATGGCTACACCTTC
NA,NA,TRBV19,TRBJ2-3,CASSILAGDTQYF,TGTGCCAGTAGTATATTGGCTGGAGATACGCAGTATTTT
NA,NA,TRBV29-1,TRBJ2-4,CSAAEGNPYIENIQYF,TGCAGCGCTGCCGAAGGGAACCCTTATATAGAGAACATTCAGTACTTC
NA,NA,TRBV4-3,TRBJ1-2,CASSLLGGAYGYTF,TGCGCCAGCAGCCTCCTCGGGGGGGCCTATGGCTACACCTTC
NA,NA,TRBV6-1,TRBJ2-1,CASSEALGFSYNEQFF,TGTGCCAGCAGTGAAGCCCTGGGATTCTCCTACAATGAGCAGTTCTTC
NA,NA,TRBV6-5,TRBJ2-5,CASSYSTGARETQYF,TGTGCCAGCAGTTACTCGACGGGGGCGCGAGAGACCCAGTACTTC
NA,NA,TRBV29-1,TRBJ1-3,CSVMTVGNTIYF,TGCAGCGTCATGACGGTTGGAAACACCATATATTTT
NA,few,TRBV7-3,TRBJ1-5,CASSLEGGGNQPQHF,TGTGCCAGCAGCTTAGAGGGAGGCGGGAATCAGCCCCAGCATTTT
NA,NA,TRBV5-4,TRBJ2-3,CASSLGGPSGGDTQYF,TGTGCCAGCAGCTTGGGGGGACCCTCAGGAGGGGATACGCAGTATTTT
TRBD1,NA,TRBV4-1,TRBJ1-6,CASSQGRTGGAWNSPLHF,TGCGCCAGCAGCCAAGGGAGGACAGGGGGCGCGTGGAATTCACCCCTCCACTTT
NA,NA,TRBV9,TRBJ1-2,CASSVREGNYGYTF,TGTGCCAGCAGCGTACGGGAGGGGAACTATGGCTACACCTTC
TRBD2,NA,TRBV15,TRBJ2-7,CATSRDRASGIYEQYF,TGTGCCACCAGCAGAGATAGGGCTAGCGGGATCTACGAGCAGTACTTC
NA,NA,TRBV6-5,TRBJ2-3,CASSLDGTSTDTQYF,TGTGCCAGCAGTTTGGACGGAACTAGCACAGATACGCAGTATTTT
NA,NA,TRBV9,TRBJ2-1,CASSFSTGYNEQFF,TGTGCCAGCAGCTTTTCCACTGGGTACAATGAGCAGTTCTTC
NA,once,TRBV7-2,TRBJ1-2,CASSLGVRAFGYGYTF,TGTGCCAGCAGCTTAGGGGTTCGGGCCTTTGGCTATGGCTACACCTTC
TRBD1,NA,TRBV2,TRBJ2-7,CASSLDRGDYEQYF,TGTGCCAGCAGTTTGGACAGGGGTGACTACGAGCAGTACTTC
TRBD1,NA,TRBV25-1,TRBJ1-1,CASSESGGRTEAFF,TGTGCCAGCAGTGAGTCAGGGGGACGTACTGAAGCTTTCTTT
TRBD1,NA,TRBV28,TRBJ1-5,CASSPGQGHQPQHF,TGTGCCAGCAGTCCAGGACAGGGTCATCAGCCCCAGCATTTT
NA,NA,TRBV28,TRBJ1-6,CASTPTGSPLHF,TGTGCCAGCACCCCAACAGGTTCACCCCTCCACTTT
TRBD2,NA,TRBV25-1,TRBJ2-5,CASSQSGRVAAETQYF,TGTGCCAGCAGTCAAAGCGGGAGGGTTGCAGCAGAGACCCAGTACTTC